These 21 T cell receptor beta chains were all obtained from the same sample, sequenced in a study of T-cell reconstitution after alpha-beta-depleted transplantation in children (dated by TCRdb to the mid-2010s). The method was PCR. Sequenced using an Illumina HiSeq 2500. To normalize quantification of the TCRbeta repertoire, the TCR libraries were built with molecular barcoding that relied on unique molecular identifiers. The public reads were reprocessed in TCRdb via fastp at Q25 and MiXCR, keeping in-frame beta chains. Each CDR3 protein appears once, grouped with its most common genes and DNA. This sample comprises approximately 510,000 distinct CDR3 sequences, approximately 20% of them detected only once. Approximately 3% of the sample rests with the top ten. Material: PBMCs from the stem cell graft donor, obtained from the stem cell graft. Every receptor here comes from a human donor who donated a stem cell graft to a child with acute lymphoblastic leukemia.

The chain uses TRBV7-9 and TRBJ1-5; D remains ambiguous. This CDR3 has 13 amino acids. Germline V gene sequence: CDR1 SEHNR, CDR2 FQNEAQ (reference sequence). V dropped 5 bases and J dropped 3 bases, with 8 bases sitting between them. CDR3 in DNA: TGTGCCAGCAGCCAAACACACAATCAGCCCCAGCATTTT. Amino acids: CASSQTHNQPQHF.

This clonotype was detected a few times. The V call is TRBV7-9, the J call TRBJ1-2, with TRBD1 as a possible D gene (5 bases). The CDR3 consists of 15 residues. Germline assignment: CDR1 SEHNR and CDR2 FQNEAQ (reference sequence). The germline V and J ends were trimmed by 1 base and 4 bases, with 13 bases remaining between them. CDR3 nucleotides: TGTGCCAGCAGCTTAGGAACAGGCTCGCCCTATGGCTACACCTTC. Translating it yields CASSLGTGSPYGYTF.

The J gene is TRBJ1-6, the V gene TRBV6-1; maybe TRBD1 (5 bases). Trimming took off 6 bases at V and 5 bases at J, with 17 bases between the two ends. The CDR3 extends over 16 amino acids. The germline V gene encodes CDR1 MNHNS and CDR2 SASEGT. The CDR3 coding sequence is TGTGCCAGCAGCCTCCTAGGGCAGGGAGATAATTCACCCCTCCACTTT. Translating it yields CASSLLGQGDNSPLHF.

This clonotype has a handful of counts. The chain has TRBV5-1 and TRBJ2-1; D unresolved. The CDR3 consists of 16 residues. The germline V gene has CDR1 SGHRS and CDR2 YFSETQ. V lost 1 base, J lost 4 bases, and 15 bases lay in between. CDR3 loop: CASSLTPFPQYNEQFF. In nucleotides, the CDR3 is TGCGCCAGCAGCTTGACTCCTTTCCCACAATACAATGAGCAGTTCTTC.

The CDR3 bases are TGCGCCAGCAGCTTTGACGTTTATAATGAAAAACTGTTTTTT. Translation: CASSFDVYNEKLFF. The chain is built from TRBV5-1 and TRBJ1-4; the D is unclear. V was trimmed by 2 bases and J by 4 bases, leaving 9 bases between them. The CDR3 totals 14 residues. Germline V CDR1 and CDR2: SGHRS, YFSETQ.

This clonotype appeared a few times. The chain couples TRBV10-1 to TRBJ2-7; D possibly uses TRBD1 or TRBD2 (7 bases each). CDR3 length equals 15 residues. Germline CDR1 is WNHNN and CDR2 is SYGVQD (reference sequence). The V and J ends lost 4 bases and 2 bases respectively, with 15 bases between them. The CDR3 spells CASSVSGGLPYEQYF. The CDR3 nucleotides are TGCGCCAGCAGTGTTTCAGGGGGACTACCCTACGAGCAGTACTTC.

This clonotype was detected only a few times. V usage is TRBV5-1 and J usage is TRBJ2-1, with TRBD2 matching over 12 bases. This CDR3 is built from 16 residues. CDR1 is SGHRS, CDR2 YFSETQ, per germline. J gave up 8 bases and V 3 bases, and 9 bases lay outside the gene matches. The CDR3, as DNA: TGCGCCAGCAGCTCCTCGACTAGCGGGAGCCTCGATGAGCAGTTCTTC. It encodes CASSSSTSGSLDEQFF.

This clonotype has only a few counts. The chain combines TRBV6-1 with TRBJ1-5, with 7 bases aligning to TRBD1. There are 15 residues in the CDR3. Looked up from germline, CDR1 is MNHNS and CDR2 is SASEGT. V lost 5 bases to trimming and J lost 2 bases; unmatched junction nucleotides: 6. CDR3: CASSQVGTGNQPQHF. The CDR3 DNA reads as TGTGCCAGCAGTCAGGTAGGGACAGGCAATCAGCCCCAGCATTTT.

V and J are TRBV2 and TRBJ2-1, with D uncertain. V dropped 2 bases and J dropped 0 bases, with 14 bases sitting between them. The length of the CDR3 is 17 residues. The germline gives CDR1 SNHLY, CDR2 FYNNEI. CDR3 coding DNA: TGTGCCAGCAGTGAAAGGTCCGCGTGGGGCTCCTACAATGAGCAGTTCTTC. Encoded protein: CASSERSAWGSYNEQFF. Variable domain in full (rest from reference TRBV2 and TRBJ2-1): EPEVTQTPSHQVTQMGQEVILRCVPISNHLYFYWYRQILGQKVEFLVSFYNNEISEKSEIFDDQFSVERPDGSNFTLKIRSTKLEDSAMYFCASSERSAWGSYNEQFFGPGTRLTVL.

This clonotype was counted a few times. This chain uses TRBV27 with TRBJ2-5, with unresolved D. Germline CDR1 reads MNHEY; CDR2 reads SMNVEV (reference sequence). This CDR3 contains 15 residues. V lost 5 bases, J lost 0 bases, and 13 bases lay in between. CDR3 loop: CASSTTRSYQETQYF. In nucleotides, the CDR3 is TGTGCCAGCAGTACAACCAGGAGCTACCAAGAGACCCAGTACTTC.

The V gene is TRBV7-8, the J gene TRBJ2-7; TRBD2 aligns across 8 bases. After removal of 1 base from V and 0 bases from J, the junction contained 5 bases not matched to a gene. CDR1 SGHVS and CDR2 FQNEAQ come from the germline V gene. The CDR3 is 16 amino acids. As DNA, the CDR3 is TGTGCCAGCAGCTTAGTACGGGAGGGCCGCTCCTACGAGCAGTACTTC. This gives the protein CASSLVREGRSYEQYF.

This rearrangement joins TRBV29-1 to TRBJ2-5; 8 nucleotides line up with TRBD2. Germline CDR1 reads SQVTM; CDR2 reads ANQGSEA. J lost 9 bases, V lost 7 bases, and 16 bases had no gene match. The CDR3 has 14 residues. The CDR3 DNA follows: TGCAGCGCCCCCCGGGCGGGAGGTTGGTTACCCCAGTACTTC. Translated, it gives CSAPRAGGWLPQYF.

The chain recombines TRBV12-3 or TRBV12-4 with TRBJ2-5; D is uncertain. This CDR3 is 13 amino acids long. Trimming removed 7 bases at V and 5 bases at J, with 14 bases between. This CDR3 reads CASTTPYMETQYF. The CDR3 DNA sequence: TGTGCCAGCACCACTCCTTATATGGAGACCCAGTACTTC.

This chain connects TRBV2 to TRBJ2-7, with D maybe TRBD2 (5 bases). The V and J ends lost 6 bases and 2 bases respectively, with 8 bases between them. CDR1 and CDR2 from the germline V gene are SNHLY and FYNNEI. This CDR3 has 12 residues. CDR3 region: CASRREPYEQYF. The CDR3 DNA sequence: TGTGCCAGCAGGAGGGAGCCCTACGAGCAGTACTTC. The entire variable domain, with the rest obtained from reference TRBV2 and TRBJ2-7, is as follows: EPEVTQTPSHQVTQMGQEVILRCVPISNHLYFYWYRQILGQKVEFLVSFYNNEISEKSEIFDDQFSVERPDGSNFTLKIRSTKLEDSAMYFCASRREPYEQYFGPGTRLTVT.

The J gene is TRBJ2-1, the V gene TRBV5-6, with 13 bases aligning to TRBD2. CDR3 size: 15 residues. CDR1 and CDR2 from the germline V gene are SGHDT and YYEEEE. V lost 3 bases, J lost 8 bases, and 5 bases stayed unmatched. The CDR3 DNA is TGTGCCAGCAGCTCTGGACTAGCGGGAGTCTATGAGCAGTTCTTC. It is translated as CASSSGLAGVYEQFF.

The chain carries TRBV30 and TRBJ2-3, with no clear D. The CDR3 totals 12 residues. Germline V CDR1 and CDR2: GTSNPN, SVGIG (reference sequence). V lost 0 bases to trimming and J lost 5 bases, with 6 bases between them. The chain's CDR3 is CAWSVGRDTQYF. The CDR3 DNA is TGTGCCTGGAGTGTAGGTAGAGATACGCAGTATTTT.

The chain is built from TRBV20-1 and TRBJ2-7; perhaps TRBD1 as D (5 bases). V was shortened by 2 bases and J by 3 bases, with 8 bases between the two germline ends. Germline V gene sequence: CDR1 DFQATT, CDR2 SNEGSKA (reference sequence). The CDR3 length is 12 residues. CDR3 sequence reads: CSARRQGYEQYF. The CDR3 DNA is TGCAGTGCTAGACGTCAGGGCTACGAGCAGTACTTC.

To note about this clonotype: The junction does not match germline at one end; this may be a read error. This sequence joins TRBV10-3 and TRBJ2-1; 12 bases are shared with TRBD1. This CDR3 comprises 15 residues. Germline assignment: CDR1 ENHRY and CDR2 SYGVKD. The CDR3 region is CAIGTGGRSSNEQFF. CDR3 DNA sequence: TGTGCCATTGGGACAGGGGGCAGGTCCTCCAATGAGCAGTTCTTC.

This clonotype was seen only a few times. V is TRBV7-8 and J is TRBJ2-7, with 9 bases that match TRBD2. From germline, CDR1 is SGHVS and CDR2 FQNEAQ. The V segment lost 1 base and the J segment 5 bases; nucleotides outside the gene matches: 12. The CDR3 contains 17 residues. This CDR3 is CASSLGRLAGRFNEQYF. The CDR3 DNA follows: TGTGCCAGCAGCTTAGGCCGGCTAGCGGGACGTTTCAACGAGCAGTACTTC.

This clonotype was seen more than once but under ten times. CDR3 nucleotides: TGTGCCAGCAGTTACGCCCGGACTGTGGGCTATGGCTACACCTTC. This encodes CASSYARTVGYGYTF. This chain uses TRBV6-5 with TRBJ1-2, with D hard to call. V was shortened by 2 bases and J by 4 bases, with 14 bases between the two germline ends. Germline CDR1 is MNHEY and CDR2 is SVGAGI. This CDR3 is built from 15 residues.

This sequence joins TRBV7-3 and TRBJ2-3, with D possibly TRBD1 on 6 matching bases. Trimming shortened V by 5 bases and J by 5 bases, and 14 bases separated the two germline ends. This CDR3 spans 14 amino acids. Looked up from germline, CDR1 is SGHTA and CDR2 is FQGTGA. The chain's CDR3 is CASSPRSTGDTQYF. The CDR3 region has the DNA TGTGCCAGCAGCCCCCGCTCGACAGGAGATACGCAGTATTTT.